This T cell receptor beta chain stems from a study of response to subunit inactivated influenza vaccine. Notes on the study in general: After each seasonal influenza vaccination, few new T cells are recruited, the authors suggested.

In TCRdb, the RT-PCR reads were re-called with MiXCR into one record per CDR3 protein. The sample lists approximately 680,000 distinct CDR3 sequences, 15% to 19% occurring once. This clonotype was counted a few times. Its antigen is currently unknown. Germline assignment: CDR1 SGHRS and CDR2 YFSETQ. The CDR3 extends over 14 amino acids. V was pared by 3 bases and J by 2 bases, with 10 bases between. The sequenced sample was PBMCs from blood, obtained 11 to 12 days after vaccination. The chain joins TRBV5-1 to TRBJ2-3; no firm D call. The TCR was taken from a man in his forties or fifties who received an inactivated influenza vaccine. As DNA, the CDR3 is TGCGCCAGCAGCTCCAGTCAAAACACAGATACGCAGTATTTT. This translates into CASSSSQNTDTQYF.